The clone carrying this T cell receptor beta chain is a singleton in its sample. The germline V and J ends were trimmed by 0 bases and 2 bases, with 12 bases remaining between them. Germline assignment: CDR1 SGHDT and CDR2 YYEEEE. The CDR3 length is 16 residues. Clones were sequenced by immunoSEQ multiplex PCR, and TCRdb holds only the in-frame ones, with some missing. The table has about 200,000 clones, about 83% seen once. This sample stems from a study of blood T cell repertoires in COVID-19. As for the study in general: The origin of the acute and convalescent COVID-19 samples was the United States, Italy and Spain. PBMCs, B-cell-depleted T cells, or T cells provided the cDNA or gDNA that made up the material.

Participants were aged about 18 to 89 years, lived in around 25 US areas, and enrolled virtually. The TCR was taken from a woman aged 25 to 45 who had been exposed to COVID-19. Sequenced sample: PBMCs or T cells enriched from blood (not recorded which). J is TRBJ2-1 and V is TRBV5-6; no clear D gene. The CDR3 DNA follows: TGTGCCAGCAGCTTGGTCGCGCTTAGTCCCTACAATGAGCAGTTCTTC. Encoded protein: CASSLVALSPYNEQFF. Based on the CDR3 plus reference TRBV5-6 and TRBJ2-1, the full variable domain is DAGVTQSPTHLIKTRGQQVTLRCSPKSGHDTVSWYQQALGQGPQFIFQYYEEEERQRGNFPDRFSGHQFPNYSSELNVNALLLGDSALYLCASSLVALSPYNEQFFGPGTRLTVL.